This T cell receptor (beta chain) was documented in a study of blood T cell repertoires in COVID-19 (TCRdb year 2020). The study in broad terms: Collaborator samples came from the United States, Italy and Spain and covered acute and convalescent phases of COVID-19. The prospective study material was composed of cDNA or gDNA derived from T cells, B-cell-depleted T cells, or PBMCs. The dataset comprised deeply sampled blood TCRbeta repertoires from subjects exposed to, actively infected with, or recovered from COVID-19. The repertoires were released in a freely available public database intended as a resource for research on the immune response to SARS-CoV-2. Samples were obtained from the ongoing ImmuneRACE study (first 160 participants) and from over 1,000 subjects provided by 6 global collaborators. A de-identified subject ID, COVID-19 status, age in years and sex were almost always included in the sample metadata. Where available, HLA class I and class II types were obtained from metadata supplied by the sample provider rather than from assay-based typing. Results and caveats for the whole study, not just this receptor: Clinical and demographic metadata were provided uncurated, with the amount varying by source and participant.

With respect to this clone: Which antigen it targets is not known. Base qualities are missing; no much larger clone stands one base away.

TCRbeta CDR3 regions were amplified from genomic DNA by means of the immunoSEQ Assay, a bias-controlled multiplex PCR. Per the original workflow: Nucleated cell counts per sample were estimated from amplification of reference gene primers within the assay. To quantify the absolute abundance of each unique TCRbeta CDR3 rearrangement, sequence reads were collapsed and filtered. For each sample, productive Simpson clonality was calculated as the square root of Simpson's diversity index across productive rearrangements. The table comes from immuneACCESS by way of TCRdb, which keeps in-frame sequences with V and J called. Part of the clones is missing from these tables; in studies checked, under half for an unresolved V gene and the rest for unknown reasons. The V and J calls and clone size were taken over from that table, and D and trimming were inferred from the DNA. For this sample there are approximately 170,000 clones; 80% to 90% appear just once. The ten most abundant clones make up approximately 3.3% of the sample.

Collaborating institutions collected whole blood in K2EDTA tubes following their own protocols. Collaborator samples were shipped for TCRbeta analysis as frozen whole blood, isolated PBMCs, or DNA extracted from either sample type. Inclusive of the bounding cysteine and phenylalanine, the CDR3 is 12 residues long. Just the 36-base CDR3 DNA is kept, in frame starting at base 1. The junction shows trimming of 1 base on V and 11 bases on J, plus 11 bases between the germline ends. The chain uses TRBV12-3 or TRBV12-4 and TRBJ1-1; 5 matching bases give a weak D call of TRBD1. Sequenced input: peripheral blood. The source is a man aged 18 to 29 with active or convalescent COVID-19. Here is the DNA: TGTGCCAGCAGTTTAGGCCCCTGGGGCGCTTTCTTT. Its protein product is CASSLGPWGAFF.